The subject of this entry is one TCR beta chain. What it recognizes is unknown. This entry comes from a study of T cells after yellow fever vaccination. Findings of the study overall: Any FACS-sorted repertoire could hold abundant clonotypes that contaminate it from the bulk population. The study re-detected most primary-vaccination clones after the booster (nearly 97% CD4, roughly 88% CD8).

A 5'RACE template-switching step, the method used to make TCR cDNA, added a universal primer site and UMIs. One entry per CDR3 protein results from TCRdb running MiXCR on the 5' RACE reads. The sample has roughly 350,000 distinct CDR3 sequences; 4.1% are singletons. Sequenced here: PBMCs, sampled 5 days after the yellow fever booster vaccination. The source of this sequence is a man between 18 and 35 years old who received the YFV17D yellow fever vaccine.

CDR3 sequence: CASSWGGNQPQHF. As DNA, the CDR3 is TGTGCCAGCAGCTGGGGAGGCAATCAGCCCCAGCATTTT. The V gene is TRBV9, the J gene TRBJ1-5; D remains unclear. The CDR3 runs 13 residues. V lost 4 bases to trimming and J lost 2 bases, with 7 bases between them. Germline V gene data show CDR1 as SGDLS and CDR2 as YYNGEE.